This T cell receptor beta chain was documented in a study of metastatic and nonmetastatic thyroid tumors. Study as a whole: Peripheral blood and tumor or nodule samples from malignant and benign thyroid patients were compared. General study results and limits: In blood and tumor, TCR beta diversity was reportedly significantly higher in malignant thyroid tumors than in benign nodules.

In the original workflow: Clinicopathological groups of papillary thyroid cancer showed CDR3 differences that were used to build a distant-metastasis classifier. Using MiXCR, TCRdb reanalyzed the PCR reads. For this entry, the V and J calls and clone size follow TCRdb and not the study's own pipeline. The top ten hold approximately 10% of the sample, which has 13,000 to 15,000 clones, roughly 25% seen once. Patients had received no treatment of any kind before thyroid surgery. As concerns this clone: Its antigen remains unidentified.

CDR3 size: 12 residues. The ends were cut back, 5 bases at V and 2 bases at J, with 7 bases in the middle. Germline V gene sequence: CDR1 SEHNR, CDR2 FQNEAQ (reference sequence). Sequencing was performed on tumor tissue. The TCR sequence derives from a female donor with papillary thyroid cancer or a benign thyroid nodule (not recorded which). Some clones in this sample may be carry-over from other donors' samples. J is TRBJ2-7 and V is TRBV7-9; D call uncertain. The CDR3 is CASSTAAYEQYF. The DNA of the CDR3 is TGTGCCAGCAGCACGGCAGCCTACGAGCAGTACTTC.